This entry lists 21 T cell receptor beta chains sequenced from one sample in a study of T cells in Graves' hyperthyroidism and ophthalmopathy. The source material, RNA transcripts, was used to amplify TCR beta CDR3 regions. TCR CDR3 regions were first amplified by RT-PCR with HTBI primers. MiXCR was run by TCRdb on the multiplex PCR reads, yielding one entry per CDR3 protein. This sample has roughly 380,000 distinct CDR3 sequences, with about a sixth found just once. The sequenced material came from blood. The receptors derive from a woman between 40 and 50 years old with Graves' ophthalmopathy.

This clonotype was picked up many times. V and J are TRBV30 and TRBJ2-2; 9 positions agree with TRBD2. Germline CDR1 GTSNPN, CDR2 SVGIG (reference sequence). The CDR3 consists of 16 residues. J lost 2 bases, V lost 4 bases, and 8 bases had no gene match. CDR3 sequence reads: CAWILAGAANTGELFF. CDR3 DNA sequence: TGTGCCTGGATATTAGCGGGAGCCGCTAACACCGGGGAGCTGTTTTTT. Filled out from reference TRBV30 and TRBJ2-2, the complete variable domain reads SQTIHQWPATLVQPVGSPLSLECTVEGTSNPNLYWYRQAAGRGLQLLFYSVGIGQISSEVPQNLSASRPQDRQFILSSKKLLLSDSGFYLCAWILAGAANTGELFFGEGSRLTVL.

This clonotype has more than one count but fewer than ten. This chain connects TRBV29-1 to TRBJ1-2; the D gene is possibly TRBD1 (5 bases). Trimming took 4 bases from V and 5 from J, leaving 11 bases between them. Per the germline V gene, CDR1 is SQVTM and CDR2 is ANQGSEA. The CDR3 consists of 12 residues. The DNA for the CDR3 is TGCAGCGTTGGTAGGACATCTTATGGCTACACCTTC. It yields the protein CSVGRTSYGYTF. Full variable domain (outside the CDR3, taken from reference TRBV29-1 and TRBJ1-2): SAVISQKPSRDICQRGTSLTIQCQVDSQVTMMFWYRQQPGQSLTLIATANQGSEATYESGFVIDKFPISRPNLTFSTLTVSNMSPEDSSIYLCSVGRTSYGYTFGSGTRLTVV.

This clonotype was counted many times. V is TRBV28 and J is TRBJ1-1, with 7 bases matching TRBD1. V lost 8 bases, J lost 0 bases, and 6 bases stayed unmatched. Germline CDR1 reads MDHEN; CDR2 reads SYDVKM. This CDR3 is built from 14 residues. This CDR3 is CASAQGDMNTEAFF. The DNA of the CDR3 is TGTGCCAGCGCTCAGGGGGACATGAACACTGAAGCTTTCTTT.

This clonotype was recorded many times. The CDR3 is CASSPRGQVRGGYTF. CDR3 in DNA: TGTGCCAGCAGCCCCCGTGGACAGGTCCGGGGTGGCTACACCTTC. The chain has TRBV6-2 or TRBV6-3 and TRBJ1-2; 7 bases map to TRBD1. Germline assignment: CDR1 MNHEY and CDR2 SVGEGT. With 6 bases clipped from V and 7 bases from J, the junction kept 14 bases outside the gene matches. There are 15 residues in the CDR3.

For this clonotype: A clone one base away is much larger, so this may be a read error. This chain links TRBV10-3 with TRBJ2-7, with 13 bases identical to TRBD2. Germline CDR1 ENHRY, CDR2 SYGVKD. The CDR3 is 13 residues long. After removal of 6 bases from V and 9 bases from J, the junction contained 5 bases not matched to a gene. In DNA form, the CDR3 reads TGTGCCATCAGGGTGACTAGCGGGAGGTGGCAGTACTTC. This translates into CAIRVTSGRWQYF.

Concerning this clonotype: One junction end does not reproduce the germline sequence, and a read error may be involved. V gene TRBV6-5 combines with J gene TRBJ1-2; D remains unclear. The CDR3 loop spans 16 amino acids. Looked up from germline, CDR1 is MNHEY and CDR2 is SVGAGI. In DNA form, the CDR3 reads TGTGCCAGCAGTTACTCGAGGGTAGGGCCAGGCTATGGCTACAGCTTC. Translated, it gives CASSYSRVGPGYGYSF.

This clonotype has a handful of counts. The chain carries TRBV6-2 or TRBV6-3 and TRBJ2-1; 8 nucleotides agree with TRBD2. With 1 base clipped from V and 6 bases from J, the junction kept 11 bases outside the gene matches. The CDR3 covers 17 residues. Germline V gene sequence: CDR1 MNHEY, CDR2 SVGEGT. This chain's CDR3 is CASSYWGIAGYVNEQFF. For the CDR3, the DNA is TGTGCCAGCAGTTACTGGGGCATAGCGGGATATGTCAATGAGCAGTTCTTC.

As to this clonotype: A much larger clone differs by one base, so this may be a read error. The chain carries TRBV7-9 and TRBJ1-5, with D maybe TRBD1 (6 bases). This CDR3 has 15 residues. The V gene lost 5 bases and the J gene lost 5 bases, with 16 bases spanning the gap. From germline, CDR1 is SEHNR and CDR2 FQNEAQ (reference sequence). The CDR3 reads CASSPGGTSHQPQHF. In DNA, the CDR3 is TGTGCCAGCAGCCCAGGAGGGACATCGCATCAGCCCCAGCATTTT.

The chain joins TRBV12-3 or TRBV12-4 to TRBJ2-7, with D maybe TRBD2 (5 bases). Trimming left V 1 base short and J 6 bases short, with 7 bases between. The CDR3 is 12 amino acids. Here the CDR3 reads CASSLDEGEQYF. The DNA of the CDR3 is TGTGCCAGCAGTTTAGATGAGGGCGAGCAGTACTTC.

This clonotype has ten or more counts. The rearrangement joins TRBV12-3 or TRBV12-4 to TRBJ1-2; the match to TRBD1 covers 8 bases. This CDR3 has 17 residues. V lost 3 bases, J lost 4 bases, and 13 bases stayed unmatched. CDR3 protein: CASSFYAQGALGYGYTF. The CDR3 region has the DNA TGTGCCAGCAGTTTTTACGCTCAGGGGGCATTGGGCTATGGCTACACCTTC.

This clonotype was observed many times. The CDR3 DNA is TGTGCCAGCAGTGCGGGCACGACTAACTATGGCTACACCTTC. The encoded protein is CASSAGTTNYGYTF. This chain links TRBV6-1 with TRBJ1-2; D is undetermined. The length of the CDR3 is 14 residues. Germline V gene sequence: CDR1 MNHNS, CDR2 SASEGT. V lost 4 bases to trimming and J lost 0 bases, with 9 bases between them.

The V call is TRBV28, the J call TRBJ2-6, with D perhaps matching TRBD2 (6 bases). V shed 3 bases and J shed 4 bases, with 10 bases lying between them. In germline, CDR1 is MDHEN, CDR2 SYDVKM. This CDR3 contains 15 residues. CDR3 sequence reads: CASSFGGAGANVLTF. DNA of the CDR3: TGTGCCAGCAGTTTTGGAGGGGCGGGGGCCAACGTCCTGACTTTC.

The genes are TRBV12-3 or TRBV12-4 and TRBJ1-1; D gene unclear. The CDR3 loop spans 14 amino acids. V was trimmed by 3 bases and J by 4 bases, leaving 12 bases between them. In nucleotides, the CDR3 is TGTGCCAGCAGTTTTAGGTCTGCCGCCACTGAAGCTTTCTTT. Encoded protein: CASSFRSAATEAFF.

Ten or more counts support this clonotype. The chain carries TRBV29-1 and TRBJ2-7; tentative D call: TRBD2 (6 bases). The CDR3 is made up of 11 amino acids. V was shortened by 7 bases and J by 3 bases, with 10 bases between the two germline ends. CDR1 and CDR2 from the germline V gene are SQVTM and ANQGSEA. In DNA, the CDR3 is TGCAGCGGGGGGGACCGCTACGAGCAGTACTTC. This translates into CSGGDRYEQYF.

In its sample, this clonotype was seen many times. The CDR3: CASSFRDRGYEQYF. The CDR3 DNA reads as TGCGCCAGCAGCTTCAGGGACAGGGGCTACGAGCAGTACTTC. The rearrangement uses TRBV5-1 and TRBJ2-7; TRBD1 agrees at 10 bases. With 2 bases clipped from V and 3 bases from J, the junction kept 2 bases outside the gene matches. This CDR3 is 14 amino acids long. In germline, CDR1 is SGHRS, CDR2 YFSETQ.

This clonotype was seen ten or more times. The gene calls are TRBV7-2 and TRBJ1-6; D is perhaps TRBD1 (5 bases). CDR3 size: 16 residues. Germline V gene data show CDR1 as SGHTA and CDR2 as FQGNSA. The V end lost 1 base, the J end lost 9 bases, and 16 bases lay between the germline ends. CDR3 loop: CASSLGYRKGTSPLHF. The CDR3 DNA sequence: TGTGCCAGCAGCTTAGGGTACAGGAAAGGAACTTCACCCCTCCACTTT.

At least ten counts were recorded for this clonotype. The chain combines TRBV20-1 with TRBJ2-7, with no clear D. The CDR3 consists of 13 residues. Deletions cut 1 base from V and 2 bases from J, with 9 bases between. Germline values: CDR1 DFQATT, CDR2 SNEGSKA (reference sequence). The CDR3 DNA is TGCAGTGCTAGAGGGACGGCTACCTACGAGCAGTACTTC. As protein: CSARGTATYEQYF.

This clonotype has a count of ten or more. The CDR3 nucleotides read TGTGCCAGCAGTTTCTCCAGAAACTATGGCTACACCTTC. As protein: CASSFSRNYGYTF. V gene TRBV28 combines with J gene TRBJ1-2; D is undetermined. This CDR3 region has 13 residues. Germline-derived CDR1 and CDR2 are MDHEN and SYDVKM. V shed 3 bases and J shed 2 bases, with 7 bases lying between them.

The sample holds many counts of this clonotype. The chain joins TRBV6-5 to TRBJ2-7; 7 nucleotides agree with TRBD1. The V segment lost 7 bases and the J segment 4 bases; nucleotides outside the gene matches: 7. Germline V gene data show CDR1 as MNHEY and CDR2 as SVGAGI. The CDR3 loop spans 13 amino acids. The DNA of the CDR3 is TGTGCCAGCAACCAGGGACAGTCTTACGAGCAGTACTTC. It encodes CASNQGQSYEQYF.

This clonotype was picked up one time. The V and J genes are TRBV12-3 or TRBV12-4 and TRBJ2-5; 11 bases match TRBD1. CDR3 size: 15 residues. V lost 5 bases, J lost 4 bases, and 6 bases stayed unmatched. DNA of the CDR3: TGTGCCAGCAGTGGGTGGACAGGGGGCATAGAGACCCAGTACTTC. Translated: CASSGWTGGIETQYF.

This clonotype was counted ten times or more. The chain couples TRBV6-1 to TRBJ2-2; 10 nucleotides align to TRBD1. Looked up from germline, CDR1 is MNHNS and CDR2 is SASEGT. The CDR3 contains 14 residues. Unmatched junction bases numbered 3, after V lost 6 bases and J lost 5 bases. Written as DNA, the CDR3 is TGTGCCAGCAGGGACAGGGGGGGGACCGGGGAGCTGTTTTTT. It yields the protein CASRDRGGTGELFF.